Sequencing of this T cell receptor beta chain was carried out in a study of CD4+ T cells in melanoma (dated by TCRdb to the early 2020s). Broadly, across the study: The study examined neoantigen-specific CD4+ T cells in human melanoma. What the research found in general, with its limitations: According to the report, neoantigen-specific CD4+ T cells in melanoma displayed diverse differentiation states. The report described a correlation between neoantigen-specific CD4+ T cells and the function of CD8+ T cells, macrophages and B cells.

Deletion took 6 bases off V and 0 bases off J, with a span of 18 bases between the germline ends. CDR1 and CDR2, per the germline V gene (reference sequence), are MNHNY and SVGAGI. Reading from cysteine to phenylalanine, the CDR3 counts 16 amino acids. Of the read, only the CDR3 DNA is kept; its 48 bases are in frame from base 1. Library construction relied on the immunoSEQ multiplex PCR assay. The table was pulled from immuneACCESS by TCRdb, which kept in-frame rearrangements only. Such tables lose some clones; where checked, under half of the loss comes from unresolved V genes, and the rest has no known cause. For this sample there are 55,000 or so clones; nearly 70% appear just once. The top ten hold under 5.5% of the sample. Patients with melanoma were used as donors. The table lists this clone with many counts. This receptor's antigen is unknown. Per-base qualities were not stored, and no clone one base away is much larger.

The sequencing input was tumor tissue. The sequence came from a human donor with melanoma. The rearrangement combines TRBV6-6 with TRBJ2-7; possibly the D gene is TRBD1, per 5 matching bases. The CDR3 sequence is CASSSTDTISSYEQYF. The DNA reads as follows: TGTGCCAGCAGCTCTACGGACACGATTTCCTCCTACGAGCAGTACTTC.